This section outlines one TCR beta chain sequence together with its context. This clone was picked up one time. Its specific antigen is unknown. No base qualities exist here, and no much larger clone lies one base off it. TCR CDR3 regions were amplified from genomic DNA by multiplex PCR using the deep immunoSEQ assay. For each cell subset, the extracted genomic DNA was distributed evenly across all wells of several immunoSEQ 96-well plates, and each plate served as one replicate. For sorted subsets, roughly 200 ng of genomic DNA, equivalent to about 30,000 T cell genomes, went into each replicate PCR. The purified libraries were quantified using a Qubit 3.0 fluorometer, sized with a Bioanalyzer 2100, and then quantified again using the KAPA Library Quantification kit. A separate single-read 150-cycle Illumina NextSeq 550 flow cell was used to sequence each immunoSEQ 96-well plate. In the original analysis: Because the immunoSEQ output included only junctional sequences and no quality scores, the filtering could not be the same as the filtering used for full-length reads. To assign V/J genes and CDR3, sequences were annotated against IMGT germline references using PyIR, a Python wrapper for IgBLAST v1.9. Reads with weak V/J assignments (E-value above 1e-6), missing CDR3, stop codons, out-of-frame junctions, or ambiguous translated residues were removed. V3J clonotypes were defined as sequences sharing an identical inferred V gene, J gene, and CDR3 amino acid sequence. Percentage overlap between repertoires was computed as shared unique clonotypes divided by the size of the smaller repertoire. RTK rarefaction, the Chao1 estimator, and Recon v2.1 estimates of unobserved clonotypes were used to assess repertoire richness. Generation probabilities were computed with OLGA for all TCRbeta clonotypes obtained by the gDNA method from a handful of donors. What TCRdb holds here is the immuneACCESS table cut down to in-frame rearrangements. Part of the clones is not present; checked against another copy, under half of the missing clones reflect an unresolved V gene, and the others are unexplained. That table is the source of V, J and clone size, and D and trimming were worked out from the DNA. This sample is represented by roughly 2,500,000 clones; over 85% of them were singletons. 0.36% of the sample is held by the ten biggest clonotypes.

Relative to germline, V is 5 bases shorter and J is 6 bases shorter, with 10 bases between their ends. Looking up the germline V gene (reference sequence) yields CDR1 LNHDA and CDR2 SQIVND. Inclusive of the bounding cysteine and phenylalanine, the CDR3 is 13 residues long. Left in the record is the CDR3 DNA by itself, 39 bases read in frame from the first base. This sample stems from a study of shared clonotypes between healthy human individuals (TCRdb year 2020). General notes on the study: The cohort comprised a couple of women and a few men aged 18 to 49 years. For each donor, CD4 naive and CD4 memory were each given three plates, CD8 naive was given two plates, and CD8 memory was given one plate. To estimate repertoire size and how much clonotypes are shared between individuals, the study performed deep sequencing of blood TCR repertoires from five healthy adults. Libraries were prepared and TCR repertoires were sequenced by different laboratories using diverse techniques, in order to increase sequencing depth and limit assay-specific biases. Between about 0.85 and 8.9 billion PBMCs per donor were obtained by leukapheresis.

Summary of the overall study and its limitations: Sampling was restricted to blood, and TCR repertoires in tissues likely differ from the TCR repertoires found in blood. Because the study included only a small number of donors, the genetic and exposure-history diversity represented was limited. Rarefaction of sorted-subset datasets indicated incomplete sequencing despite the large sequencing depth. Pairwise subsampling indicated that sequencing depth was expected to affect the degree of clonotype sharing among donors. Higher generation probabilities were observed for clonotypes shared by all four sorted-subset donors than for non-shared clonotypes. When a handful of donors were compared, the shared fraction of clonotypes was roughly 5% for naive CD4, 3.5% for naive CD8, 2.3% for memory CD4, and 0.4% for memory CD8. Naive subsets generally had larger estimated clonotype richness than memory subsets did.

Donors were healthy HIV-negative adults with no recently reported acute infections or vaccinations. Only Caucasian adults living in Nashville, Tennessee, USA were represented among the donors. CD4+ T cells were enriched by magnetic negative selection; naive cells were then positively selected on CD45RA, and the negative fraction formed the memory subset. Blood was collected by leukapheresis, and PBMCs were isolated by Ficoll-Histopaque density gradient centrifugation and then cryopreserved in liquid nitrogen vapor phase. Purity and quantity of every magnetically sorted T cell population were checked by analytical flow cytometry. Genomic DNA was isolated from each sorted fraction and quantified by UV absorbance on a Nanodrop 2000c.

The chain employs TRBV19 and TRBJ2-2; the D gene is not confidently resolved. The sequence derives from a man between 18 and 35 years old in good health. Some clones in this sample may be carry-over from other donors' samples. Sequenced material: naive CD4+ T cells from PBMCs. Interpreted using the paper, the cell subset or site label stands for: CD45RA+ positively selected. The CDR3 here reads CASSWVGAGELFF. The nucleotides are TGTGCCAGTAGTTGGGTTGGGGCCGGGGAGCTGTTTTTT.